This entry concerns a single T cell receptor beta chain. Its antigen is unidentified. This may stem from a read error, because a much larger clone lies one nucleotide away. TCRdb fed the reads into MiXCR, producing one record per CDR3 protein. The data hold some 19,000 distinct CDR3 sequences, with around a fifth observed a single time. The sample comes from a study of lung T cells in sarcoidosis with Löfgren's syndrome. The wider study: Analyses focused on Löfgren's syndrome patients.

There are 15 residues in the CDR3. Germline V lookup: CDR1 MDHEN, CDR2 SYDVKM. Study outcomes and limitations: Shared TRAV12-1 and TRBV2 CDR3 motifs across Löfgren's syndrome patients reportedly suggested public CD4+ TCRs. In alpha-beta pairs, TRAV12-1 favored TRBV2, and their CDR3s were homologous. Sarcoidosis antigen recognition was only suggested, antigen unidentified.

Input material: CD4+ T cells from bronchoalveolar lavage. This clonotype was sampled from a human donor with sarcoidosis (Löfgren's syndrome or another form), or a control subject (not recorded which). The rearrangement joins TRBV28 to TRBJ2-7; 14 bases are shared with TRBD2. CDR3 bases: TGTGCCGGCAGCCCCTGGACTAGCGGGAGGCGTAAGCAGTACTTC. This translates into CAGSPWTSGRRKQYF. The full variable domain, completed using reference TRBV28 and TRBJ2-7, is DVKVTQSSRYLVKRTGEKVFLECVQDMDHENMFWYRQDPGLGLRLIYFSYDVKMKEKGDIPEGYSVSREKKERFSLILESASTNQTSMYLCAGSPWTSGRRKQYFGPGTRLTVT.